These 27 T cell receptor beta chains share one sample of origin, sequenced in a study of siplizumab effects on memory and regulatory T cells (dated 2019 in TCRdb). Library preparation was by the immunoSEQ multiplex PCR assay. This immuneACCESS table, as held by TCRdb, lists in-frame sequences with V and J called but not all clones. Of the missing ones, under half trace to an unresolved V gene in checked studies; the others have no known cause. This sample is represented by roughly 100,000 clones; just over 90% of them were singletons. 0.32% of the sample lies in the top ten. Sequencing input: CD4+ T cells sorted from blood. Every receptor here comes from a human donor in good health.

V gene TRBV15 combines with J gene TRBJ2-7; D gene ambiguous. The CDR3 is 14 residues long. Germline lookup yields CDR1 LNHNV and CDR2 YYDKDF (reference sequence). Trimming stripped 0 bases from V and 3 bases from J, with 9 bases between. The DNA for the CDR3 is TGTGCCACCAGCAGAGAAGTGCGCGACTACGAGCAGTACTTC. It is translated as CATSREVRDYEQYF.

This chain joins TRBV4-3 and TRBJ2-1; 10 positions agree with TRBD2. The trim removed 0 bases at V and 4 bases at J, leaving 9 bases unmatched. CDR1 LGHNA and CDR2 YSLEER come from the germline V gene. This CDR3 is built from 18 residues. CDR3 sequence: CASSQDPPGSGRYNEQFF. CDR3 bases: TGCGCCAGCAGCCAAGACCCACCCGGTAGCGGGAGGTACAATGAGCAGTTCTTC.

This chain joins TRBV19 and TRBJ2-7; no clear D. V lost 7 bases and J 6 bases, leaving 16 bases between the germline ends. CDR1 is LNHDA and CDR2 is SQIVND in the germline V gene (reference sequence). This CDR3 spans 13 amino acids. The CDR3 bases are TGTGCCAGTAAGGTATCGGAAACCTCCGAGCAGTACTTC. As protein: CASKVSETSEQYF.

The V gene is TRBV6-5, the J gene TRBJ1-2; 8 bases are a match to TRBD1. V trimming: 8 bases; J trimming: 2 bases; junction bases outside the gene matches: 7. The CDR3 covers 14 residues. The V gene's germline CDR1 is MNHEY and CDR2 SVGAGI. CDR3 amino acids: CASQGQGRNYGYTF. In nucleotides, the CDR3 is TGTGCCAGCCAAGGACAGGGCAGAAACTATGGCTACACCTTC.

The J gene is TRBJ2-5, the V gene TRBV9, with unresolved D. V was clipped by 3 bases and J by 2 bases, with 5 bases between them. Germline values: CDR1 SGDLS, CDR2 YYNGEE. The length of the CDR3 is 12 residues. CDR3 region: CASSGQQETQYF. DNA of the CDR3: TGTGCCAGCAGCGGGCAGCAAGAGACCCAGTACTTC.

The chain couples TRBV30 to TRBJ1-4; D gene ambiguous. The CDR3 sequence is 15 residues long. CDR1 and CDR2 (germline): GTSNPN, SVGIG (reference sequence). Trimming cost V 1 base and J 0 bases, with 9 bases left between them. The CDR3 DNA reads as TGTGCCTGGAGTGCCAGGTCCTCAACTAATGAAAAACTGTTTTTT. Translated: CAWSARSSTNEKLFF.

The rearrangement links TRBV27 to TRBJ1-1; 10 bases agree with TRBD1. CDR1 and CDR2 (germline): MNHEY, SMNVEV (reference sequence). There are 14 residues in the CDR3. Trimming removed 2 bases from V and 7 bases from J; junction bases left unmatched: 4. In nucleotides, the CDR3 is TGTGCCAGCAGTTTAGACAGGGGGCTTGGTGAAGCTTTCTTT. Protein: CASSLDRGLGEAFF.

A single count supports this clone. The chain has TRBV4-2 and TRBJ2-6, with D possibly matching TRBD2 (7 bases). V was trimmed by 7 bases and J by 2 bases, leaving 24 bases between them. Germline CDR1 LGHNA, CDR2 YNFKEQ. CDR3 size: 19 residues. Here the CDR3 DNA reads TGTGCCAGCACCAAACAACAAGGGGGGGCACCTCCTGGGGCCAACGTCCTGACTTTC. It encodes CASTKQQGGAPPGANVLTF.

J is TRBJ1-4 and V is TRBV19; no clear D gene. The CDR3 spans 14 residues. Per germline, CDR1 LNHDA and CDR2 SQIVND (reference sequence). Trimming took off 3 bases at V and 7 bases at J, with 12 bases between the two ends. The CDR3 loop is CASSIGPKVEKLFF. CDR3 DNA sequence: TGTGCCAGTAGTATCGGGCCAAAGGTTGAAAAACTGTTTTTT.

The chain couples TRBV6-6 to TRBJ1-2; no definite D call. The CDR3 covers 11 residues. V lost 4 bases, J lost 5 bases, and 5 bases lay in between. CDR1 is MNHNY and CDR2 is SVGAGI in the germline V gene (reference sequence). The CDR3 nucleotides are TGTGCCAGCAGTTCGGGTTATGGCTACACCTTC. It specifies CASSSGYGYTF.

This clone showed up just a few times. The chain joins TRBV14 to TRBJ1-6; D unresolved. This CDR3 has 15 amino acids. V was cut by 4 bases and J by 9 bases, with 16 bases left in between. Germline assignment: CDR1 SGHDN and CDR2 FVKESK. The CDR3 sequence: CASSRGPGLGSPLHF. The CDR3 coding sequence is TGTGCCAGCAGCCGAGGGCCCGGATTGGGTTCACCCCTCCACTTT.

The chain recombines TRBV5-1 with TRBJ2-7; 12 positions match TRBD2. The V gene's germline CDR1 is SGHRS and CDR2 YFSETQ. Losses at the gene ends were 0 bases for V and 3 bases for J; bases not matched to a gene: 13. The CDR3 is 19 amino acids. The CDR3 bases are TGCGCCAGCAGCTTGGTAAGACTAGCGGGAGCCTCTCGGTTCTACGAGCAGTACTTC. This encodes CASSLVRLAGASRFYEQYF. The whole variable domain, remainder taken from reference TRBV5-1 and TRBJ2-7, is KAGVTQTPRYLIKTRGQQVTLSCSPISGHRSVSWYQQTPGQGLQFLFEYFSETQRNKGNFPGRFSGRQFSNSRSEMNVSTLELGDSALYLCASSLVRLAGASRFYEQYFGPGTRLTVT.

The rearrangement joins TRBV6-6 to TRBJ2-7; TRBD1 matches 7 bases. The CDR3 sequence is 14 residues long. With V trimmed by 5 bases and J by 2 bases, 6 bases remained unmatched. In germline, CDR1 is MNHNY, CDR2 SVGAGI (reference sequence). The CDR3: CASSTPGQTYEQYF. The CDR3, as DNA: TGTGCCAGCAGTACTCCGGGACAGACCTACGAGCAGTACTTC.

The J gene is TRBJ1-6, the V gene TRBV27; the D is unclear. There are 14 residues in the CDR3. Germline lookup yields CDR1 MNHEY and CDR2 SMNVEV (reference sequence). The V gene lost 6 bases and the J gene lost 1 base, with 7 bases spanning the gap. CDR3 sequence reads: CASRLGSYNSPLHF. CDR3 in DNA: TGTGCCAGCAGGCTCGGGTCCTATAATTCACCCCTCCACTTT.

The CDR3 reads CASSLWQGTDTQYF. Here the CDR3 DNA reads TGTGCCAGCAGCTTATGGCAGGGCACAGATACGCAGTATTTT. The chain is built from TRBV5-4 and TRBJ2-3; D is ambiguous. Trimming stripped 2 bases from V and 1 base from J, with 8 bases between. Germline V gene sequence: CDR1 SGHNT, CDR2 YYREEE (reference sequence). The CDR3 sequence is 14 residues long.

CDR3 sequence: CASSVGKGGKGSYEQYF. The CDR3 DNA reads as TGTGCCAGCAGCGTAGGTAAGGGGGGCAAGGGCTCCTACGAGCAGTACTTC. The rearrangement uses TRBV9 and TRBJ2-7; D is possibly TRBD1 or TRBD2 (6 bases each). Trimming removed 0 bases from V and 0 bases from J, with 16 bases in between. The CDR3 is 17 residues long. In germline, CDR1 is SGDLS, CDR2 YYNGEE.

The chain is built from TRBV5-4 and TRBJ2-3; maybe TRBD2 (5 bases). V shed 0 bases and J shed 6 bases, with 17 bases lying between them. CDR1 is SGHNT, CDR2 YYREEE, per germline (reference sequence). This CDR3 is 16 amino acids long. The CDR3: CASSLEGGGSGDTQYF. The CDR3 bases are TGTGCCAGCAGCTTGGAAGGCGGAGGCTCGGGGGATACGCAGTATTTT.

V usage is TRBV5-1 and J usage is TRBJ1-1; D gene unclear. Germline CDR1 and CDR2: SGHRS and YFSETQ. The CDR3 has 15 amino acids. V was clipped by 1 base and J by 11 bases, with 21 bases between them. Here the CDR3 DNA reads TGCGCCAGCAGCTTGACTGAAGGCTCACACGCGGAGGCTTTCTTT. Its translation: CASSLTEGSHAEAFF.

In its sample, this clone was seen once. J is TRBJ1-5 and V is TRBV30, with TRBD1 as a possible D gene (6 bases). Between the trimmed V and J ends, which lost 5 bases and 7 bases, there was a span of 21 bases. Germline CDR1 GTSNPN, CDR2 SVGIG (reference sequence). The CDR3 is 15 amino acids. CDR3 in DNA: TGTGCCTGGGCCACAGGGCCAACCGGGGGGCAGCCCCAGCATTTT. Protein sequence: CAWATGPTGGQPQHF.

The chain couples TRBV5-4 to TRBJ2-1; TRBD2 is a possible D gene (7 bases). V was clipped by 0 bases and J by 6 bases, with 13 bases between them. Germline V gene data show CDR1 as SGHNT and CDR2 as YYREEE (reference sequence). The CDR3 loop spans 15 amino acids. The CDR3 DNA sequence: TGTGCCAGCAGCTTGGCCCAGGGGAGGGGCAATGAGCAGTTCTTC. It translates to CASSLAQGRGNEQFF.

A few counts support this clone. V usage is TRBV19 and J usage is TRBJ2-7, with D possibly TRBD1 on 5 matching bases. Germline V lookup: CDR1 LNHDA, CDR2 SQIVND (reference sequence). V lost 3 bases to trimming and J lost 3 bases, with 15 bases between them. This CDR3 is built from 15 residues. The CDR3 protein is CASSMGSGLLYEQYF. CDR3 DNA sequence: TGTGCCAGTAGTATGGGTTCAGGGCTCCTCTACGAGCAGTACTTC.

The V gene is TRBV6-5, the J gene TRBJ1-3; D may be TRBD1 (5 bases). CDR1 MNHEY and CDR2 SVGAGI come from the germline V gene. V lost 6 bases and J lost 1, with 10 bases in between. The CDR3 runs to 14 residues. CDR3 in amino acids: CASSNRISGNTIYF. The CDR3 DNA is TGTGCCAGCAGCAACAGGATTTCTGGAAACACCATATATTTT.

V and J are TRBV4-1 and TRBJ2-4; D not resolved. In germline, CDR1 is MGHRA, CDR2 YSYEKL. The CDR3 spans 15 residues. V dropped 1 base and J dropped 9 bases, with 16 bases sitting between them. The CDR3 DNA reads TGCGCCAGCAGCCAAGTGGGCCGCGGAGAAGGCATTCAGTACTTC. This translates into CASSQVGRGEGIQYF.

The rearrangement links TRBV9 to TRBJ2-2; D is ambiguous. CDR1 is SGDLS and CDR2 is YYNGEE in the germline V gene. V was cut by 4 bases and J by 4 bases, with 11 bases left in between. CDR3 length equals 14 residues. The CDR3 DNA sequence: TGTGCCAGCAGCATCCACCGGGCCACCGGGGAGCTGTTTTTT. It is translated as CASSIHRATGELFF.

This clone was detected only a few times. The CDR3 loop reads CASRTRLPSDTQYF. In DNA, the CDR3 is TGTGCCAGTCGGACTAGGCTCCCGTCAGATACGCAGTATTTT. This chain uses TRBV19 with TRBJ2-3; 7 positions agree with TRBD2. CDR1 is LNHDA, CDR2 SQIVND, per germline (reference sequence). J was trimmed by 4 bases and V by 8 bases; bases with no gene match: 9. The CDR3 contains 14 residues.

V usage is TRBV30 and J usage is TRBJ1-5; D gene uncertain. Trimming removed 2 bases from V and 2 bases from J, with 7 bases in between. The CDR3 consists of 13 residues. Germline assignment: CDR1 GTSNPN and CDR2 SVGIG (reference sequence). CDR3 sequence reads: CAWSTLGNQPQHF. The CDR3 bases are TGTGCCTGGAGTACCCTCGGCAATCAGCCCCAGCATTTT.

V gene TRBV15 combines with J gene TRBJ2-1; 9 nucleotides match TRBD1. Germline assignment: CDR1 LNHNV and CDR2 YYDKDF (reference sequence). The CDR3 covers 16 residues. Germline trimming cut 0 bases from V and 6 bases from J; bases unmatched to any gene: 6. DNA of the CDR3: TGTGCCACCAGCAGAGATTTTGGGACAGGGATCAATGAGCAGTTCTTC. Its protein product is CATSRDFGTGINEQFF.